This TCR beta chain was identified in a study of blood T cell repertoires in COVID-19. Study as a whole: Italy, Spain and the United States were the sources of the convalescent and acute COVID-19 samples. From T cells, B-cell-depleted T cells, or PBMCs came the material, which was cDNA or gDNA.

CDR3 length equals 16 residues. V lost 4 bases and J lost 5; bases outside the gene matches: 5. From germline, CDR1 is SGHNT and CDR2 YYREEE (reference sequence). Libraries were prepared by immunoSEQ multiplex PCR; TCRdb keeps only in-frame clonotypes and omits some of them. The data contain more than 70,000 clones, about nine tenths of them seen just once; the ten biggest clones take up under 5%. The material sequenced was peripheral blood. This chain uses TRBV5-4 with TRBJ2-2; 13 positions agree with TRBD2. This clonotype was obtained from a woman aged 45-65 years in a cohort sampled during active COVID-19. Here the CDR3 DNA reads TGTGCCAGCAGCCGGACTAGCGGGAGACATACCGGGGAGCTGTTTTTT. It is translated as CASSRTSGRHTGELFF. Variable domain in full (rest from reference TRBV5-4 and TRBJ2-2): ETGVTQSPTHLIKTRGQQVTLRCSSQSGHNTVSWYQQALGQGPQFIFQYYREEENGRGNFPPRFSGLQFPNYSSELNVNALELDDSALYLCASSRTSGRHTGELFFGEGSRLTVL.